In this sample, the clone carrying this TCR beta chain turned up many times. The germline gives CDR1 DFQATT, CDR2 SNEGSKA (reference sequence). The CDR3 extends over 15 amino acids. Trimming removed 4 bases at V and 7 bases at J, with 23 bases between. Time point in this sample: patch test 3, about 24 weeks after DPC sensitization. Noted treatment: therapeutic diphenylcyclopropenone sensitization with weekly scalp DPC. The data belong to a study of human T cells and chemical hapten exposure. TCRdb recomputed calls from the RACE reads with MiXCR, one row per CDR3 protein. The repertoire consists of roughly 100,000 distinct CDR3 sequences, with less than 40% occurring once and the leading ten covering around 2.8%.

The TCR comes from a man in his forties with alopecia areata. Some clones in this sample may be carry-over from other donors' samples. The starting material was whole blood, obtained in connection with sensitization to the hapten diphenylcyclopropenone (DPC). The chain employs TRBV20-1 and TRBJ2-7, with a possible D match to TRBD2 (5 bases). The CDR3 reads CSATPSSAVPWEQYF. In DNA, the CDR3 is TGCAGTGCTACGCCTAGTAGCGCAGTCCCGTGGGAGCAGTACTTC.